Included here is one TCR beta chain sequence, with context. This sample is drawn from a study of blood T cell repertoires in COVID-19. Study-level information: PBMCs, B-cell-depleted T cells, or T cells were the source of the cDNA or gDNA that made up the material.

Germline values: CDR1 LGHDT, CDR2 YNNKEL (reference sequence). Trimming removed 1 base from V and 9 bases from J; junction bases left unmatched: 11. The CDR3 runs 16 residues. Original analysis: Reference gene primer amplification gave estimated nucleated cell counts. Sequenced by immunoSEQ multiplex PCR; TCRdb stores in-frame clones only, minus some. That table supplies the V and J calls and clone size; D and trimming were determined from the DNA. Counted here are about 180,000 clones, approximately 84% occurring once; the ten biggest clones make up 0.95% to 1.5%. The clonotype comes from a human donor with acute COVID-19. The donor label of this sample is uncertain. The material sequenced was PBMCs or T cells enriched from blood (not recorded which). This chain joins TRBV3-1 (or the pseudogene TRBV3-2) and TRBJ2-5, with 10 positions matching TRBD1. CDR3 in DNA: TGTGCCAGCAGCCAAGGGCCACGACAGGGGGCGTTTTCCCAGTACTTC. Translated: CASSQGPRQGAFSQYF.